These 17 T cell receptor beta chains were all obtained from the same sample, sequenced in a study of OX40 agonist ivuxolimab in advanced cancers. Profiled with immunoSEQ multiplex PCR; TCRdb holds only in-frame clones, not every one. In the table there are fewer than 45,000 clones, 70% to 90% of which are singletons. This specimen was CD4+ or CD8+ T cells sorted from blood, taken in a trial of the OX40 agonist ivuxolimab. The receptors were gathered from an adult with an advanced solid tumor such as melanoma, head and neck, liver or kidney cancer.

This rearrangement joins TRBV14 to TRBJ2-5; weak D call: TRBD1 (5 bases). The CDR3 loop spans 13 amino acids. Germline V gene lookup returns CDR1 SGHDN and CDR2 FVKESK. The V and J ends lost 3 bases and 5 bases respectively, with 10 bases between them. CDR3: CASSQENRETQYF. The CDR3 DNA reads TGTGCCAGCAGCCAGGAGAACAGGGAGACCCAGTACTTC.

This sequence joins TRBV14 and TRBJ1-2; D perhaps matches TRBD1 (5 bases). Germline CDR1 reads SGHDN; CDR2 reads FVKESK. There are 16 residues in the CDR3. V was pared by 1 base and J by 5 bases, with 17 bases between. The CDR3 region is CASSQGTGGTSYGYTF. In nucleotides, the CDR3 is TGTGCCAGCAGCCAAGGTACAGGTGGAACTTCTTATGGCTACACCTTC.

The chain recombines TRBV15 with TRBJ1-5; TRBD1 might be the D (5 bases). Germline CDR1 LNHNV, CDR2 YYDKDF (reference sequence). Trimming stripped 5 bases from V and 1 base from J, with 9 bases between. The CDR3 consists of 14 residues. CDR3 bases: TGTGCCACCAGCCAAAGGGGAAGCAATCAGCCCCAGCATTTT. It yields the protein CATSQRGSNQPQHF.

V is TRBV5-6 and J is TRBJ2-5; D is unclear. CDR3 size: 15 residues. CDR1 SGHDT and CDR2 YYEEEE come from the germline V gene. V was clipped by 2 bases and J by 1 base, with 12 bases between them. The CDR3 DNA is TGTGCCAGCAGCTTTCCTCCCGCTGGCCAAGAGACCCAGTACTTC. It encodes CASSFPPAGQETQYF.

This clone appeared a single time. V and J are TRBV27 and TRBJ2-7; D not certain. This CDR3 comprises 15 residues. CDR1 and CDR2 from the germline V gene are MNHEY and SMNVEV (reference sequence). Trimming took 6 bases from V and 2 from J, leaving 17 bases between them. The CDR3 coding sequence is TGTGCCAGCAGCCCGACCTCCTCTAGAACCTACGAGCAGTACTTC. Amino acids: CASSPTSSRTYEQYF.

This clone was counted a single time. The chain couples TRBV27 to TRBJ2-2; no clear D. This CDR3 contains 13 residues. Looked up from germline, CDR1 is MNHEY and CDR2 is SMNVEV (reference sequence). The V gene lost 4 bases and the J gene lost 3 bases, with 6 bases spanning the gap. CDR3 nucleotide sequence: TGTGCCAGCAGTTACCATTACACCGGGGAGCTGTTTTTT. It yields the protein CASSYHYTGELFF.

The CDR3 DNA is TGTGCCAGCAGCCCGAGGGAGAAGTTGAACACTGAAGCTTTCTTT. It codes for CASSPREKLNTEAFF. This chain joins TRBV13 and TRBJ1-1; no clear D gene. V dropped 5 bases and J dropped 0 bases, with 13 bases sitting between them. Germline assignment: CDR1 PRHDT and CDR2 FYEKMQ (reference sequence). CDR3 size: 15 residues.

The J gene is TRBJ2-5, the V gene TRBV19; the D gene could be TRBD1 or TRBD2 (5 bases each). With 6 bases removed from V and 4 bases from J, the gap between germline ends came to 15 bases. The V gene's germline CDR1 is LNHDA and CDR2 SQIVND (reference sequence). The CDR3 length is 14 residues. The CDR3 bases are TGTGCCAGTAGCCTCGTCCCGGGGCGAGAGACCCAGTACTTC. It encodes CASSLVPGRETQYF.

The rearrangement links TRBV6-5 to TRBJ2-1, with D unclear. The CDR3 totals 14 residues. V lost 2 bases and J lost 0, with 5 bases in between. The V gene's germline CDR1 is MNHEY and CDR2 SVGAGI. As DNA, the CDR3 is TGTGCCAGCAGTTACATGGCCTCCTACAATGAGCAGTTCTTC. Amino acids: CASSYMASYNEQFF.

The CDR3 spells CASSLEHRTGGWNEQFF. Here the CDR3 DNA reads TGCGCCAGCAGCCTGGAACACCGGACAGGGGGATGGAATGAGCAGTTCTTC. The chain combines TRBV4-1 with TRBJ2-1, with 10 bases matching TRBD1. The CDR3 contains 17 residues. V dropped 4 bases and J dropped 7; count of bases not matched to a gene: 13. Germline-derived CDR1 and CDR2 are MGHRA and YSYEKL.

This chain joins TRBV7-9 and TRBJ2-3; 8 bases map to TRBD2. Germline-derived CDR1 and CDR2 are SEHNR and FQNEAQ (reference sequence). Trimming at V came to 8 bases and at J to 3 bases, leaving 10 bases not matched to a gene. The CDR3 sequence is 15 residues long. The CDR3 nucleotides read TGTGCCAGCCGGGTCAGCGGGGGCATTACAGATACGCAGTATTTT. It is translated as CASRVSGGITDTQYF.

This rearrangement joins TRBV13 to TRBJ2-5, with D hard to call. This CDR3 comprises 14 residues. The V end was cut by 0 bases, the J end by 5 bases, with 10 bases between. The V gene's germline CDR1 is PRHDT and CDR2 FYEKMQ (reference sequence). The DNA of the CDR3 is TGTGCCAGCAGCTTAGGGGATTTTAAGGAGACCCAGTACTTC. Protein product: CASSLGDFKETQYF.

This sequence joins TRBV15 and TRBJ2-2; D uncertain. V was cut by 4 bases and J by 4 bases, with 4 bases left in between. The CDR3 spans 12 residues. Germline-derived CDR1 and CDR2 are LNHNV and YYDKDF (reference sequence). CDR3 amino acids: CATSNPTGELFF. In nucleotides, the CDR3 is TGTGCCACCAGCAACCCCACCGGGGAGCTGTTTTTT.

The chain links TRBV12-5 to TRBJ1-2; 11 bases are shared with TRBD1. The germline gives CDR1 LGHNT, CDR2 FRNRAP. The CDR3 totals 14 residues. J was trimmed by 8 bases and V by 4 bases; bases with no gene match: 6. CDR3 coding DNA: TGTGCTAGTGGTTGGGACAGGGGGGTATTAGGCTACACCTTC. Encoded protein: CASGWDRGVLGYTF. The full variable domain, rest sourced from reference TRBV12-5 and TRBJ1-2, is DARVTQTPRHKVTEMGQEVTMRCQPILGHNTVFWYRQTMMQGLELLAYFRNRAPLDDSGMPKDRFSAEMPDATLATLKIQPSEPRDSAVYFCASGWDRGVLGYTFGSGTRLTVV.

The V and J genes are TRBV19 and TRBJ2-6; D remains ambiguous. Germline values: CDR1 LNHDA, CDR2 SQIVND (reference sequence). Deletions cut 2 bases from V and 0 bases from J, with 5 bases between. The CDR3 is made up of 15 amino acids. CDR3 amino acids: CASSITHSGANVLTF. Written as DNA, the CDR3 is TGTGCCAGTAGTATAACCCACTCTGGGGCCAACGTCCTGACTTTC. The complete variable domain, with remaining parts taken from reference TRBV19 and TRBJ2-6, reads DGGITQSPKYLFRKEGQNVTLSCEQNLNHDAMYWYRQDPGQGLRLIYYSQIVNDFQKGDIAEGYSVSREKKESFPLTVTSAQKNPTAFYLCASSITHSGANVLTFGAGSRLTVL.

Of note for this clone: Other nucleotide sequences from this sample produce the same CDR3. The chain combines TRBV6-1 with TRBJ1-4; D call uncertain. The germline CDR1 and CDR2 sequences are MNHNS and SASEGT. Trimming removed 6 bases at V and 4 bases at J, with 6 bases between. This CDR3 has 12 amino acids. CDR3 bases: TGTGCCAGCAGGGGCATTAATGAAAAACTGTTTTTT. Translating it yields CASRGINEKLFF.

The chain links TRBV4-1 to TRBJ2-7; weak D call: TRBD2 (7 bases). The germline CDR1 and CDR2 sequences are MGHRA and YSYEKL. V was trimmed by 4 bases and J by 3 bases, leaving 22 bases between them. This CDR3 region has 17 residues. CDR3 sequence (DNA): TGCGCCAGCAGCCCGAAGGGGGGGGAGGGCGCTATCTACGAGCAGTACTTC. It encodes CASSPKGGEGAIYEQYF.